The T cell receptor (beta chain) described here comes from a study of blood T cell repertoires in COVID-19. The CDR3 runs 15 residues. Trimming cost V 3 bases and J 4 bases, with 15 bases left between them. The germline V gene has CDR1 MNHNS and CDR2 SASEGT. Authors' data handling: Amplification of reference gene primers was used by the study to estimate nucleated cell counts. Produced via immunoSEQ multiplex PCR; TCRdb's table is partial and in-frame only. V, J and clone size are those of that table, while D and trimming were read from the DNA. This table has 110,000 to 150,000 clones, around 87% appearing once.

Sequencing input: PBMCs or T cells enriched from blood (not recorded which). The J gene is TRBJ1-1, the V gene TRBV6-1, with TRBD1 as a possible D gene (5 bases). The sequence derives from a man in his sixties who had recovered from COVID-19. The CDR3 protein is CASSDSRGWSTEAFF. The CDR3 region has the DNA TGTGCCAGCAGTGATAGTAGGGGCTGGAGCACTGAAGCTTTCTTT.